This entry lists 30 T cell receptor beta chains sequenced from one sample in a study of response to subunit inactivated influenza vaccine (dated by TCRdb to between 2018 and 2020). The library was produced with RT-PCR. TCRdb shows the sequencer as Illumina HiSeq 2500. TCRdb handled the public reads itself, with Q25 trimming in fastp and clone calling in MiXCR, and kept productive beta chains. Each entry is one CDR3 protein sequence, shown with its most common DNA and genes. Across this sample there are roughly 710,000 distinct CDR3 sequences, with about 14% seen only once. The ten largest clones take up roughly 7.6% of the sample. The sample was PBMCs from blood, taken around 14 days before vaccination. The source is a man aged 45 to 65 who received an inactivated influenza vaccine. Donor details come from another sample of the same person, matched by shared clones.

V is TRBV7-8 and J is TRBJ2-7; 8 bases fit TRBD1. The V segment lost 2 bases and the J segment 6 bases; nucleotides outside the gene matches: 6. CDR3 length: 14 amino acids. Per the germline V gene, CDR1 is SGHVS and CDR2 is FQNEAQ. The DNA of the CDR3 is TGTGCCAGCAGCTTAACCGGGACAGGCGCCGAGCAGTACTTC. Translating it yields CASSLTGTGAEQYF. The full variable domain, its missing parts supplied by reference TRBV7-8 and TRBJ2-7, is GAGVSQSPRYKVAKRGQDVALRCDPISGHVSLFWYQQALGQGPEFLTYFQNEAQLDKSGLPSDRFFAERPEGSVSTLKIQRTQQEDSAVYLCASSLTGTGAEQYFGPGTRLTVT.

V usage is TRBV3-1 and J usage is TRBJ1-1; D not certain. The ends were cut back, 4 bases at V and 1 base at J, with 10 bases in the middle. The CDR3 extends over 14 amino acids. Per the germline V gene, CDR1 is LGHDT and CDR2 is YNNKEL (reference sequence). The DNA for the CDR3 is TGTGCCAGCAGCCGCCAACATGAGAACACTGAAGCTTTCTTT. This sequence encodes CASSRQHENTEAFF.

This clonotype was seen a single time. The chain recombines TRBV6-1 with TRBJ2-7; TRBD1 agrees at 7 bases. V shed 10 bases, J shed 1 base, and the junction held 10 bases outside the gene matches. The CDR3 contains 14 residues. CDR1 is MNHNS and CDR2 is SASEGT in the germline V gene. CDR3 coding DNA: TGTGCCACCACCTGGGACAGAGATTCCTACGAGCAGTACTTC. Encoded protein: CATTWDRDSYEQYF.

J is TRBJ1-1 and V is TRBV5-1; a possible D gene is TRBD1 (5 bases). From germline, CDR1 is SGHRS and CDR2 YFSETQ. The CDR3 is made up of 15 amino acids. V was cut by 0 bases and J by 0 bases, with 9 bases left in between. CDR3 bases: TGCGCCAGCAGCTTGGCCGTGGACATGAACACTGAAGCTTTCTTT. Protein sequence: CASSLAVDMNTEAFF. The whole variable domain, remainder taken from reference TRBV5-1 and TRBJ1-1, is KAGVTQTPRYLIKTRGQQVTLSCSPISGHRSVSWYQQTPGQGLQFLFEYFSETQRNKGNFPGRFSGRQFSNSRSEMNVSTLELGDSALYLCASSLAVDMNTEAFFGQGTRLTVV.

This clonotype was picked up a small number of times. This chain connects TRBV12-3 or TRBV12-4 to TRBJ1-6, with a possible D match to TRBD1 (5 bases). The CDR3 contains 15 residues. V gave up 6 bases and J gave up 0 bases, with 9 bases separating them. CDR3 DNA sequence: TGTGCCAGCAGCCAGGGTTTCTCCTATAATTCACCCCTCCACTTT. Its translation: CASSQGFSYNSPLHF.

This clonotype has only a few counts. The V call is TRBV7-2, the J call TRBJ2-7; TRBD2 matches 9 bases. CDR3 size: 14 residues. The V and J ends lost 5 bases and 6 bases, in that order; junction bases with no gene match: 8. Germline CDR1 is SGHTA and CDR2 is FQGNSA. The CDR3 DNA sequence: TGTGCCAGCAGCCCCCGGACTAGCGTAGGCGAGCAGTACTTC. Protein: CASSPRTSVGEQYF.

Only a few counts were recorded for this clonotype. The chain employs TRBV5-1 and TRBJ1-5; the D gene is possibly TRBD1 (6 bases). Deletions cut 2 bases from V and 5 bases from J, with 11 bases between. CDR3 length equals 14 residues. Germline assignment: CDR1 SGHRS and CDR2 YFSETQ. The CDR3 DNA reads as TGCGCCAGCAGCTTAGGACAGCCAGATCAGCCCCAGCATTTT. This encodes CASSLGQPDQPQHF. The whole variable domain, filled in from reference TRBV5-1 and TRBJ1-5, reads KAGVTQTPRYLIKTRGQQVTLSCSPISGHRSVSWYQQTPGQGLQFLFEYFSETQRNKGNFPGRFSGRQFSNSRSEMNVSTLELGDSALYLCASSLGQPDQPQHFGDGTRLSIL.

There are a few counts of this clonotype. This chain connects TRBV7-2 to TRBJ2-4; 9 nucleotides line up with TRBD2. Germline CDR1 and CDR2: SGHTA and FQGNSA. The CDR3 consists of 14 residues. J lost 5 bases, V lost 5 bases, and 4 bases had no gene match. CDR3 in DNA: TGTGCCAGCAGCCCGACTAGCGGACAAAACATTCAGTACTTC. It is translated as CASSPTSGQNIQYF.

V and J are TRBV12-3 or TRBV12-4 and TRBJ1-5; D unresolved. There are 16 residues in the CDR3. V was clipped by 5 bases and J by 3 bases, with 17 bases between them. This chain's CDR3 is CASSQRTGDNNQPQHF. Written as DNA, the CDR3 is TGTGCCAGCAGTCAGCGAACGGGAGACAACAATCAGCCCCAGCATTTT.

This clonotype turned up a few times. The chain couples TRBV5-1 to TRBJ1-2; perhaps TRBD1 as D (5 bases). This CDR3 has 13 residues. Trimming removed 2 bases at V and 7 bases at J, with 12 bases between. CDR1 is SGHRS and CDR2 is YFSETQ in the germline V gene. The CDR3 protein is CASSLQENGGYTF. CDR3 nucleotides: TGCGCCAGCAGCTTACAGGAAAACGGTGGCTACACCTTC.

This clonotype was recorded many times. The genes are TRBV20-1 and TRBJ2-7; tentative D call: TRBD1 (5 bases). Trimming removed 2 bases at V and 3 bases at J, with 14 bases between. The CDR3 spans 14 residues. The germline CDR1 and CDR2 sequences are DFQATT and SNEGSKA (reference sequence). This CDR3 is CSARPTKGFYEQYF. The CDR3 nucleotides are TGCAGTGCTAGACCCACAAAGGGGTTCTACGAGCAGTACTTC.

This chain connects TRBV30 to TRBJ2-3; D remains ambiguous. V lost 1 base to trimming and J lost 8 bases, with 10 bases between them. Germline-derived CDR1 and CDR2 are GTSNPN and SVGIG (reference sequence). This CDR3 has 12 residues. For the CDR3, the DNA is TGTGCCTGGAGTGCTATAGTCACTACGCAGTATTTT. It encodes CAWSAIVTTQYF.

The V gene is TRBV5-1, the J gene TRBJ1-1; no reliable D call. Trimming took 4 bases from V and 1 from J, leaving 11 bases between them. Germline-derived CDR1 and CDR2 are SGHRS and YFSETQ. CDR3 size: 14 residues. The DNA for the CDR3 is TGCGCCAGCAGCGTGTCCAACGGGAACACTGAAGCTTTCTTT. Amino acid sequence: CASSVSNGNTEAFF.

This clonotype was counted between two and nine times. The chain recombines TRBV15 with TRBJ2-5; unclear D gene. The V end lost 6 bases, the J end lost 4 bases, and 21 bases lay between the germline ends. Germline CDR1 is LNHNV and CDR2 is YYDKDF (reference sequence). The CDR3 covers 16 residues. In nucleotides, the CDR3 is TGTGCCACCAGTACTGGGGTGGAACGGATTTTAGAGACCCAGTACTTC. It is translated as CATSTGVERILETQYF.

The chain has TRBV6-1 and TRBJ2-2; no clear D gene. Per germline, CDR1 MNHNS and CDR2 SASEGT. V lost 7 bases, J lost 6 bases, and 3 bases lay in between. The CDR3 runs to 10 residues. As DNA, the CDR3 is TGTGCCAGCACCTCCGGGGAGCTGTTTTTT. It specifies CASTSGELFF.

This chain uses TRBV28 with TRBJ2-3, with 7 bases that match TRBD2. Trimming took 7 bases from V and 6 from J; bases not matched to a gene: 13. The CDR3 loop spans 15 amino acids. Germline CDR1 MDHEN, CDR2 SYDVKM. CDR3 amino acids: CASINNPGGWDTQYF. The CDR3 nucleotides read TGTGCCAGCATTAACAACCCGGGAGGCTGGGATACGCAGTATTTT.

The V and J genes are TRBV7-9 and TRBJ2-5; D call uncertain. Germline V CDR1 and CDR2: SEHNR, FQNEAQ (reference sequence). Trimming stripped 11 bases from V and 7 bases from J, with 14 bases between. The length of the CDR3 is 11 residues. The chain's CDR3 is CALRSSGTQYF. CDR3 sequence (DNA): TGTGCCTTGAGGAGCTCTGGGACCCAGTACTTC.

This chain connects TRBV9 to TRBJ1-3; D unresolved. The CDR3 runs 13 residues. Germline lookup yields CDR1 SGDLS and CDR2 YYNGEE. Trimming removed 3 bases from V and 0 bases from J, with 4 bases in between. As DNA, the CDR3 is TGTGCCAGCAGCGCTTACTCTGGAAACACCATATATTTT. Its translation is CASSAYSGNTIYF.

A few counts support this clonotype. The chain links TRBV4-1 to TRBJ2-7; D call uncertain. The V end lost 0 bases, the J end lost 6 bases, and 18 bases lay between the germline ends. The CDR3 sequence is 16 residues long. CDR1 and CDR2 (germline): MGHRA, YSYEKL. The CDR3 sequence is CASSQDEGTVFSEQYF. CDR3 bases: TGCGCCAGCAGCCAAGACGAAGGCACAGTATTTAGCGAGCAGTACTTC.

This chain links TRBV7-3 with TRBJ2-7, with 9 positions matching TRBD1. CDR3 size: 13 residues. V shed 2 bases, J shed 6 bases, and the junction held 2 bases outside the gene matches. Germline CDR1 is SGHTA and CDR2 is FQGTGA. CDR3 amino acids: CASSLGTGTEQYF. Written as DNA, the CDR3 is TGTGCCAGCAGCTTAGGGACAGGGACCGAGCAGTACTTC.

The V call is TRBV20-1, the J call TRBJ2-3; TRBD2 matches 8 bases. The V gene end was trimmed by 6 bases and the J gene end by 4 bases; junction bases not matched to a gene: 6. CDR1 is DFQATT, CDR2 SNEGSKA, per germline (reference sequence). CDR3 length: 13 residues. The CDR3 spells CSAPGLVPDTQYF. CDR3 nucleotides: TGCAGTGCCCCGGGACTAGTGCCAGATACGCAGTATTTT.

This rearrangement joins TRBV29-1 to TRBJ2-3, with 15 bases matching TRBD2. This CDR3 has 18 amino acids. CDR1 and CDR2 from the germline V gene are SQVTM and ANQGSEA. V lost 4 bases, J lost 0 bases, and 8 bases stayed unmatched. DNA of the CDR3: TGCAGCGTTGGATCATTGGGACTAGCGGGAGGAAGCACAGATACGCAGTATTTT. Its translation is CSVGSLGLAGGSTDTQYF.

This clonotype turned up a few times. The chain has TRBV24-1 and TRBJ2-1; TRBD1 matches at 8 bases. Germline values: CDR1 KGHDR, CDR2 SFDVKD. V dropped 3 bases and J dropped 7; count of bases not matched to a gene: 7. The CDR3 is 15 amino acids. Here the CDR3 reads CATSDLDRGWNEQFF. DNA for the CDR3: TGTGCCACCAGTGATCTAGACAGGGGTTGGAATGAGCAGTTCTTC.

The chain recombines TRBV4-2 with TRBJ1-1; D might be TRBD1 (5 bases). Per germline, CDR1 LGHNA and CDR2 YNFKEQ. Trimming removed 1 base at V and 1 base at J, with 16 bases between. This CDR3 has 17 amino acids. CDR3 region: CASSQVSRWDPNTEAFF. In DNA, the CDR3 is TGTGCCAGCAGCCAAGTCTCAAGGTGGGACCCGAACACTGAAGCTTTCTTT.

As concerns this clonotype: An end of the junction does not agree with germline; a read error may underlie this. The chain combines TRBV14 with TRBJ2-1; D is possibly TRBD1 (6 bases). Germline CDR1 SGHDN, CDR2 FVKESK. The CDR3 extends over 15 amino acids. This CDR3 reads CARSQVWTVSNEQFF. For the CDR3, the DNA is TGTGCCAGAAGCCAAGTATGGACAGTATCTAATGAGCAGTTCTTC.

This clonotype was seen only a few times. The rearrangement joins TRBV20-1 to TRBJ2-7, with TRBD1 as a possible D gene (6 bases). CDR3 length: 13 residues. From germline, CDR1 is DFQATT and CDR2 SNEGSKA (reference sequence). Trimming pared 0 bases from V and 6 bases from J, leaving 12 bases between. CDR3 amino acids: CSARDQGSGEQYF. The CDR3 DNA reads as TGCAGTGCTAGAGACCAGGGGAGCGGCGAGCAGTACTTC.

The table lists this clonotype with a few counts. V and J are TRBV5-1 and TRBJ2-7; 7 bases line up with TRBD1. The CDR3 runs 14 residues. With V trimmed by 5 bases and J by 5 bases, 10 bases remained unmatched. CDR1 is SGHRS, CDR2 YFSETQ, per germline. The CDR3 bases are TGCGCCAGCAGTCTGATGAACAGGGGCCACGAGCAGTACTTC. Encoded protein: CASSLMNRGHEQYF.

J is TRBJ2-7 and V is TRBV6-2 or TRBV6-3; 13 bases align to TRBD2. Germline V gene sequence: CDR1 MNHEY, CDR2 SVGEGT. Trimming cost V 6 bases and J 6 bases; bases outside gene matches: 5. The CDR3 sequence is 14 residues long. The CDR3 here is CASSDGTSGVEQYF. The CDR3 DNA reads TGTGCCAGCAGCGACGGGACTAGCGGGGTCGAGCAGTACTTC.

This clonotype has a handful of counts. The CDR3 region has the DNA TGTGCCAGCAGGGTCTACAGGGACCATCAGCCCCAGCATTTT. Translated, it gives CASRVYRDHQPQHF. The chain has TRBV28 and TRBJ1-5; D may be TRBD1 (6 bases). CDR3 length: 14 amino acids. In germline, CDR1 is MDHEN, CDR2 SYDVKM. The V gene lost 6 bases and the J gene lost 5 bases, with 14 bases spanning the gap.

This rearrangement joins TRBV6-2 or TRBV6-3 to TRBJ1-5, with D perhaps TRBD1 (6 bases). The V end lost 6 bases, the J end lost 4 bases, and 16 bases lay between the germline ends. From germline, CDR1 is MNHEY and CDR2 SVGEGT. The CDR3 length is 15 residues. For the CDR3, the DNA is TGTGCCAGCAGCCGGGACAAGGGCCAGAATCAGCCCCAGCATTTT. This encodes CASSRDKGQNQPQHF.